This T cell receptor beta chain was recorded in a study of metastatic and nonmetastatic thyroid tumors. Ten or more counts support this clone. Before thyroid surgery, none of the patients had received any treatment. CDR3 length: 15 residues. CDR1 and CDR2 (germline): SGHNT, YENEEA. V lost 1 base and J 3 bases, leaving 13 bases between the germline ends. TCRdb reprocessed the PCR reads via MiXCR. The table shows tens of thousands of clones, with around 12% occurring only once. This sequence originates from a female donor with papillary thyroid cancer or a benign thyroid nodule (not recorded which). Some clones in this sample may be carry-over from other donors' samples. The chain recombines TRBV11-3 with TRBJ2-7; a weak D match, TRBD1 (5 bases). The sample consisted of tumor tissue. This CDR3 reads CASSLGGHPYYEQYF. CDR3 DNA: TGTGCCAGCAGCTTAGGGGGCCACCCCTACTACGAGCAGTACTTC.